The clone carrying this T cell receptor (beta chain) was seen many times. Its antigen is unknown. Trimming removed 2 bases from V and 2 bases from J; junction bases left unmatched: 3. Germline assignment: CDR1 MNHNS and CDR2 SASEGT. This CDR3 has 15 amino acids. MiXCR, applied by TCRdb to the multiplex PCR reads, yields one record per CDR3 protein. This table has some 230,000 distinct CDR3 sequences, 30% to 35% appearing once. Axillary draining lymph nodes of breast cancer patients supplied the node samples. These data originate in a study of breast tumors, draining lymph nodes, adjacent tissues. Study-level findings and limits: Findings are consistent with lymph node origin and intratumoral expansion of most tumor T cells. Compared with lymph nodes, tumors were less diverse; compared with nontumor tissue, more.

The chain recombines TRBV6-1 with TRBJ2-1, with TRBD2 identical over 7 bases. The source of this sequence is a female donor with breast cancer. Some clones in this sample may be carry-over from other donors' samples. Sequenced material: axillary lymph node tissue. In DNA, the CDR3 is TGTGCCAGCAGTGAATGGACTAGTGCCTACAATGAGCAGTTCTTC. It specifies CASSEWTSAYNEQFF.